This TCR beta chain is drawn from a study of blood T cell repertoires in COVID-19. Study-wide context: T cells, B-cell-depleted T cells, or PBMCs provided the cDNA or gDNA that served as material.

Trimming stripped 2 bases from V and 0 bases from J, with 11 bases between. Germline V gene sequence: CDR1 MDHEN, CDR2 SYDVKM. The CDR3 is 16 amino acids. Living in about two dozen US areas, the participants were between roughly 18 and 90 years of age. In the original analysis: For nucleated cells, counts were estimated from reference gene primer amplification. Measured with immunoSEQ multiplex PCR; TCRdb has only the in-frame clones, and not every one. V and J calls and clone size are those listed in that table; D and trimming were worked out from the DNA. The repertoire holds about 440,000 clones, with 70% to 90% as singletons.

The chain uses TRBV28 and TRBJ1-3; D call uncertain. The receptor was isolated from a woman aged 18-35 years with acute COVID-19. Sequencing input: PBMCs or T cells enriched from blood (not recorded which). CDR3 residues: CASSLPTVSSGNTIYF. Here the CDR3 DNA reads TGTGCCAGCAGTTTACCTACGGTATCCTCTGGAAACACCATATATTTT.